This T cell receptor beta chain was documented in a study of graft-versus-host responses after intestinal transplantation. The wider study: Induction with anti-thymocyte globulin, then tacrolimus and steroids for roughly 3 years, was given to all recipients. Study findings and constraints: Marrow from the recipient contained GvH clones, some of which had appeared first in ileum or blood. Early post-transplant HvG declines were associated with peak circulating GvH clone levels. Graft-versus-host to host-versus-graft clonal ratios in allografts were high in patients with graft-donor T cell macrochimerism.

Comments on this clone: The antigen is unknown.

The method was immunoSEQ multiplex PCR; TCRdb's version includes in-frame clones alone and lacks a portion of them. The table shows 9,500 to 15,000 clones, with around 88% occurring only once. The CDR3 is 17 residues long. V dropped 2 bases and J dropped 2 bases, with 15 bases sitting between them. Germline CDR1 and CDR2: LNHDA and SQIVND (reference sequence). Specimen: PBMCs, collected approximately 120 days after transplant. The V gene is TRBV19, the J gene TRBJ1-4; D gene unclear. The sequence was obtained from a human patient who received an intestinal transplant, so some T cells may come from the graft donor. CDR3 residues: CASSIRTPWWTNEKLFF. The CDR3 DNA reads TGTGCCAGTAGTATAAGGACTCCTTGGTGGACTAATGAAAAACTGTTTTTT.